This record covers a single TCR beta chain. This sample was taken from a study of blood T cell repertoires in COVID-19. On the study more broadly: T cells, B-cell-depleted T cells, or PBMCs provided the cDNA or gDNA that served as material.

CDR1 is MRHNA, CDR2 SNTAGT, per germline. V shed 4 bases, J shed 4 bases, and the junction held 11 bases outside the gene matches. The CDR3 totals 16 residues. As handled by the study authors: Researchers report that nucleated cell counts were estimated from reference gene primer amplification. Clones were read by immunoSEQ multiplex PCR, and TCRdb kept only the in-frame ones, dropping some. Clone size and the V and J calls come from that table; the DNA yielded D and trimming. This sample carries approximately 280,000 clones, around 88% of them seen once, and the ten largest clones take less than 2.5%.

This clonotype was obtained from a woman younger than 45 who had recovered from COVID-19. Sequencing was performed on peripheral blood. The chain carries TRBV6-4 and TRBJ2-5; 8 positions agree with TRBD2. The CDR3 DNA reads TGTGCCAGCAGTGCCGGGGGACTAGGGAGAGGAGAGACCCAGTACTTC. Protein sequence: CASSAGGLGRGETQYF.